Presented here are 17 T cell receptor beta chains from one specimen sequenced in a study of blood T cell repertoires in COVID-19. Sequencing used immunoSEQ multiplex PCR; TCRdb keeps in-frame clones, though not all of them. The sample consists of 250,000 to 350,000 clones, roughly nine tenths of them appearing once. Sequenced material: peripheral blood. These receptors originate from a woman aged 45-65 years who had recovered from COVID-19.

The genes are TRBV5-1 and TRBJ1-2; 7 bases are a match to TRBD1. CDR1 and CDR2 from the germline V gene are SGHRS and YFSETQ. J gave up 2 bases and V 4 bases, and 8 bases lay outside the gene matches. This CDR3 is built from 15 residues. The CDR3 loop reads CASSVGTALNYGYTF. The CDR3 nucleotides are TGCGCCAGCAGCGTCGGGACAGCTCTCAACTATGGCTACACCTTC.

This clone was counted a single time. The CDR3 DNA reads as TGCAGTGCGGGGCGTTGGACGGGAGCTTTCTTT. Encoded protein: CSAGRWTGAFF. The rearrangement joins TRBV20-1 to TRBJ1-1; D is possibly TRBD1 (5 bases). CDR1 DFQATT and CDR2 SNEGSKA come from the germline V gene (reference sequence). The CDR3 has 11 residues. The V gene lost 6 bases and the J gene lost 10 bases, with 15 bases spanning the gap.

The rearrangement links TRBV7-8 to TRBJ1-5; no clear D. The V and J ends lost 1 base and 2 bases respectively, with 15 bases between them. Germline V CDR1 and CDR2: SGHVS, FQNEAQ. This CDR3 has 17 amino acids. CDR3 amino acids: CASSLGQTPYGNQPQHF. The CDR3 DNA sequence: TGTGCCAGCAGCTTAGGGCAAACCCCTTATGGCAATCAGCCCCAGCATTTT.

This chain links TRBV7-9 with TRBJ1-4; D gene ambiguous. V lost 5 bases to trimming and J lost 11 bases, with 18 bases between them. Germline CDR1 SEHNR, CDR2 FQNEAQ (reference sequence). The CDR3 is 14 amino acids. CDR3 protein: CASSTDNLMKKLFF. The CDR3 DNA follows: TGTGCCAGCAGCACCGACAACTTAATGAAGAAACTGTTTTTT.

The chain employs TRBV7-2 and TRBJ2-1; 8 nucleotides line up with TRBD2. The trim removed 4 bases at V and 7 bases at J, leaving 9 bases unmatched. In germline, CDR1 is SGHTA, CDR2 FQGNSA. The CDR3 totals 15 residues. CDR3 DNA sequence: TGTGCCAGCAGCTCGTCTAGCGGGCGTGTGAATGAGCAGTTCTTC. It translates to CASSSSSGRVNEQFF. Full variable domain (rest looked up from reference TRBV7-2 and TRBJ2-1): GAGVSQSPSNKVTEKGKDVELRCDPISGHTALYWYRQSLGQGLEFLIYFQGNSAPDKSGLPSDRFSAERTGGSVSTLTIQRTQQEDSAVYLCASSSSSGRVNEQFFGPGTRLTVL.

This chain connects TRBV5-4 to TRBJ1-2; D not resolved. The germline V gene has CDR1 SGHNT and CDR2 YYREEE (reference sequence). V lost 0 bases, J lost 3 bases, and 9 bases lay in between. The CDR3 extends over 14 amino acids. For the CDR3, the DNA is TGTGCCAGCAGCTTGGCGGGGAACGACTATGGCTACACCTTC. As protein: CASSLAGNDYGYTF. Using reference TRBV5-4 and TRBJ1-2 for the parts outside the CDR3, the full variable domain is ETGVTQSPTHLIKTRGQQVTLRCSSQSGHNTVSWYQQALGQGPQFIFQYYREEENGRGNFPPRFSGLQFPNYSSELNVNALELDDSALYLCASSLAGNDYGYTFGSGTRLTVV.

The V call is TRBV5-1, the J call TRBJ2-7, with TRBD1 matching 10 bases. The CDR3 length is 15 residues. V shed 4 bases, J shed 2 bases, and the junction held 6 bases outside the gene matches. Germline assignment: CDR1 SGHRS and CDR2 YFSETQ. The DNA for the CDR3 is TGCGCCAGCAGCCGGAGGGGACAGGGGACCTACGAGCAGTACTTC. This encodes CASSRRGQGTYEQYF.

The rearrangement joins TRBV5-1 to TRBJ1-1, with a tentative D call TRBD1 (5 bases). The germline V gene encodes CDR1 SGHRS and CDR2 YFSETQ. The CDR3 has 13 amino acids. V was pared by 7 bases and J by 1 base, with 11 bases between. CDR3 DNA: TGCGCCAGCGGGGCGTCGGGGAACACTGAAGCTTTCTTT. Protein product: CASGASGNTEAFF. The full variable domain, with the rest looked up from reference TRBV5-1 and TRBJ1-1, is KAGVTQTPRYLIKTRGQQVTLSCSPISGHRSVSWYQQTPGQGLQFLFEYFSETQRNKGNFPGRFSGRQFSNSRSEMNVSTLELGDSALYLCASGASGNTEAFFGQGTRLTVV.

The V call is TRBV19, the J call TRBJ1-2; TRBD1 aligns across 7 bases. The CDR3 extends over 12 amino acids. Germline V gene data show CDR1 as LNHDA and CDR2 as SQIVND (reference sequence). J gave up 4 bases and V 4 bases, and 0 bases lay outside the gene matches. For the CDR3, the DNA is TGTGCCAGTAGTAACAGGGGCTATGGCTACACCTTC. Amino acids: CASSNRGYGYTF.

J is TRBJ1-6 and V is TRBV7-3, with 7 bases matching TRBD1. The trim removed 5 bases at V and 7 bases at J, leaving 8 bases unmatched. The CDR3 length is 15 residues. CDR1 is SGHTA and CDR2 is FQGTGA in the germline V gene. CDR3 in amino acids: CASSLRQGPNSPLHF. The CDR3 DNA reads TGTGCCAGCAGCCTCAGACAGGGCCCCAATTCACCCCTCCACTTT.

The rearrangement joins TRBV19 to TRBJ1-2; 8 bases agree with TRBD1. The CDR3 length is 14 residues. V gave up 9 bases and J gave up 6 bases; unmatched junction bases: 12. The germline V gene has CDR1 LNHDA and CDR2 SQIVND (reference sequence). The CDR3 here is CASQRTGRSDGYTF. The CDR3 coding sequence is TGTGCCAGCCAAAGGACAGGGAGATCAGATGGCTACACCTTC.

The rearrangement joins TRBV6-5 to TRBJ2-2, with D possibly matching TRBD1 (6 bases). CDR3 length equals 13 residues. V was clipped by 6 bases and J by 6 bases, with 11 bases between them. Germline CDR1 MNHEY, CDR2 SVGAGI. CDR3 protein: CASSLQGPGELFF. The CDR3 DNA is TGTGCCAGCAGCTTACAGGGTCCCGGGGAGCTGTTTTTT.

The rearrangement joins TRBV5-6 to TRBJ2-1; D is uncertain. Germline V gives CDR1 SGHDT, CDR2 YYEEEE. This CDR3 contains 12 residues. V lost 4 bases and J 6 bases, leaving 8 bases between the germline ends. CDR3 loop: CASSIRLNEQFF. The CDR3 DNA reads as TGTGCCAGCAGCATTCGTCTCAATGAGCAGTTCTTC.

In its sample, this clone was seen once. The V gene is TRBV4-1, the J gene TRBJ2-4, with 11 nucleotides matching TRBD2. This CDR3 has 18 amino acids. With V trimmed by 0 bases and J by 4 bases, 8 bases remained unmatched. Germline assignment: CDR1 MGHRA and CDR2 YSYEKL. CDR3 region: CASSQEELAGALKNIQYF. The DNA for the CDR3 is TGCGCCAGCAGCCAAGAGGAACTAGCGGGGGCGTTGAAAAACATTCAGTACTTC.

This chain links TRBV18 with TRBJ1-1; 8 nucleotides align to TRBD1. The V segment lost 6 bases and the J segment 2 bases; nucleotides outside the gene matches: 8. Looked up from germline, CDR1 is KGHSH and CDR2 is LQKENI. The CDR3 covers 15 residues. CDR3 DNA: TGTGCCAGCTCGGCCCTGGACAGGGCTAACACTGAAGCTTTCTTT. This codes for CASSALDRANTEAFF.

Turning to this clone: At one end, the junction sequence differs from germline, possibly due to a read error. The chain links TRBV28 to TRBJ2-7; no clear D. Germline values: CDR1 MDHEN, CDR2 SYDVKM. The CDR3 contains 10 residues. CDR3 bases: TGTGCCAGCAGCTCCGACGAGCAGTACTTC. It yields the protein CASSSDEQYF.

This clone has more than one count but fewer than ten. This sequence joins TRBV27 and TRBJ2-7; 8 bases match TRBD2. V dropped 5 bases and J dropped 7; count of bases not matched to a gene: 10. Looked up from germline, CDR1 is MNHEY and CDR2 is SMNVEV (reference sequence). The CDR3 has 14 amino acids. CDR3 sequence reads: CASSPSGPGREQYF. CDR3 nucleotides: TGTGCCAGCAGTCCTAGCGGGCCCGGGAGGGAGCAGTACTTC.